The entry that follows covers one T cell receptor (beta chain) sequence. Its antigen is unidentified. A read error may explain this, as a much larger clone is one base away. Without the conserved terminal phenylalanine or tryptophan, this CDR3 likely stems from a read error. The source of the sample is a study of blood T cells in healthy people across ages. Whole-study context: About one barcoded beta molecule per two T cells was captured by template switching.

Notes on the study in general: A roughly linear age-dependent decrease characterized TCR beta diversity per million T cells.

A second 7 to 11 cycle PCR used barcoded and J-beta primers. In TCRdb, the 5' RACE reads were re-called with MiXCR into one record per CDR3 protein. The data hold approximately 1,700,000 distinct CDR3 sequences, with about two fifths observed a single time. Sequences were obtained from blood. The source is a human donor in good health.

The CDR3 region is CAIMASSYGYTC. The CDR3 nucleotides are TGTGCCATCATGGCCAGTTCCTATGGCTACACCTGC. The chain has TRBV10-3 and TRBJ1-2; D not resolved. V was cut by 7 bases and J by 4 bases, with 10 bases left in between. Germline CDR1 is ENHRY and CDR2 is SYGVKD. The CDR3 is 12 amino acids.